The 28 T cell receptor beta chains given below trace back to one sample, sequenced in a study of CD8 T cells in ankylosing spondylitis. TCRdb used MiXCR to reprocess the 5' RACE reads, holding one entry per CDR3 protein. The table has about 69,000 distinct CDR3 sequences, less than 6% seen once. Source material: blood, either unsorted or a sorted T cell fraction (not recorded which). The receptors were sampled from a male donor with ankylosing spondylitis or in good health (not recorded which).

This clonotype was recorded many times. The chain is built from TRBV7-9 and TRBJ2-4; no clear D gene. CDR1 is SEHNR, CDR2 FQNEAQ, per germline (reference sequence). Between the trimmed V and J ends, which lost 1 base and 9 bases, there was a span of 7 bases. This CDR3 comprises 12 residues. CDR3 loop: CASSLELSIQYF. For the CDR3, the DNA is TGTGCCAGCAGCTTAGAATTGAGCATTCAGTACTTC.

This clonotype was observed at least ten times. The chain links TRBV24-1 to TRBJ2-7; 10 nucleotides agree with TRBD1. After removal of 6 bases from V and 6 bases from J, the junction contained 7 bases not matched to a gene. CDR3 size: 14 residues. Germline V CDR1 and CDR2: KGHDR, SFDVKD. The CDR3 region has the DNA TGTGCCACCAGTCCGGGACAGGGGTCTTCCGAGCAGTACTTC. Translating gives CATSPGQGSSEQYF.

This clonotype has ten or more counts. This sequence joins TRBV9 and TRBJ2-4; D might be TRBD2 (6 bases). Germline-derived CDR1 and CDR2 are SGDLS and YYNGEE. The CDR3 is made up of 13 amino acids. The V and J ends lost 0 bases and 11 bases respectively, with 12 bases between them. CDR3 DNA: TGTGCCAGCAGCGTAGAAGGCGGGGCGGTTCAGTACTTC. It is translated as CASSVEGGAVQYF. Filled out from reference TRBV9 and TRBJ2-4, the complete variable domain reads DSGVTQTPKHLITATGQRVTLRCSPRSGDLSVYWYQQSLDQGLQFLIQYYNGEERAKGNILERFSAQQFPDLHSELNLSSLELGDSALYFCASSVEGGAVQYFGAGTRLSVL.

This clonotype appeared many times. The chain has TRBV18 and TRBJ1-1, with D maybe TRBD1 (5 bases). The CDR3 consists of 18 residues. Trimming removed 3 bases at V and 0 bases at J, with 20 bases between. Looked up from germline, CDR1 is KGHSH and CDR2 is LQKENI. The CDR3 DNA is TGTGCCAGCTCACCGGCGTCGGGACTCGTTGGGGTGAACACTGAAGCTTTCTTT. Translation gives CASSPASGLVGVNTEAFF. The variable domain in full, with the rest retrieved from reference TRBV18 and TRBJ1-1, is NAGVMQNPRHLVRRRGQEARLRCSPMKGHSHVYWYRQLPEEGLKFMVYLQKENIIDESGMPKERFSAEFPKEGPSILRIQQVVRGDSAAYFCASSPASGLVGVNTEAFFGQGTRLTVV.

The sample holds many counts of this clonotype. A clone one base away is much larger, so this may be a read error. The rearrangement joins TRBV5-1 to TRBJ2-2, with TRBD1 as a possible D gene (6 bases). V dropped 3 bases and J dropped 6 bases, with 12 bases sitting between them. Germline V CDR1 and CDR2: SGHRS, YFSETQ. The CDR3 length is 14 residues. The CDR3: CASSWGTNAGELFF. DNA of the CDR3: TGCGCCAGCAGCTGGGGGACAAACGCCGGGGAGCTGTTTTTT.

This clonotype appeared many times. The chain combines TRBV10-1 with TRBJ1-2; D not certain. The ends were cut back, 4 bases at V and 7 bases at J, with 22 bases in the middle. The length of the CDR3 is 16 residues. Germline V gene lookup returns CDR1 WNHNN and CDR2 SYGVQD (reference sequence). CDR3 in DNA: TGCGCCAGCAGTGCCACTGCTCGGATTATAGACGGTGGCTACACCTTC. This translates into CASSATARIIDGGYTF.

Note on this clonotype: This may arise from a read error, as a much more abundant clone is one base away. The DNA of the CDR3 is TGCTGTGCTCCCTTCGGGGGCTCGTATGGAAACACCATATATTTT. It specifies CCAPFGGSYGNTIYF. The genes are TRBV20-1 and TRBJ1-3; D possibly corresponds to TRBD1 (6 bases). CDR3 size: 15 residues. The V gene's germline CDR1 is DFQATT and CDR2 SNEGSKA (reference sequence).

This clonotype was found many times. A much larger clone lies one base from this, so it may be a read error. V and J are TRBV9 and TRBJ1-3; D is uncertain. Germline V lookup: CDR1 SGDLS, CDR2 YYNGEE. The CDR3 contains 13 residues. CDR3 sequence (DNA): TGTGTCAGCAGCACTATTGCCGAAAACACCATATATTTT. Its translation is CVSSTIAENTIYF.

This clonotype was observed at least ten times. The chain is built from TRBV27 and TRBJ1-1, with 7 bases identical to TRBD1. With 5 bases clipped from V and 3 bases from J, the junction kept 6 bases outside the gene matches. CDR3 length: 14 amino acids. Germline V gene lookup returns CDR1 MNHEY and CDR2 SMNVEV (reference sequence). The CDR3 loop reads CASSLRQGHTEAFF. In DNA, the CDR3 is TGTGCCAGCAGTCTTCGACAGGGACACACTGAAGCTTTCTTT.

This clonotype was recorded at least ten times. This sequence joins TRBV9 and TRBJ1-4; TRBD1 matches at 7 bases. CDR1 is SGDLS, CDR2 YYNGEE, per germline. V lost 4 bases, J lost 6 bases, and 6 bases stayed unmatched. The CDR3 contains 14 residues. The CDR3 loop is CASSQTGTDEKLFF. CDR3 nucleotide sequence: TGTGCCAGCAGCCAGACAGGGACGGATGAAAAACTGTTTTTT.

This clonotype was found many times. The rearrangement uses TRBV12-3 or TRBV12-4 and TRBJ2-3, with D maybe TRBD2 (7 bases). V lost 0 bases, J lost 5 bases, and 12 bases lay in between. This CDR3 contains 15 residues. CDR3 residues: CASSLAGGPGDTQYF. CDR3 bases: TGTGCCAGCAGTTTAGCGGGGGGGCCGGGAGATACGCAGTATTTT.

This clonotype was seen repeatedly, ten times or more. The chain uses TRBV4-3 and TRBJ2-7, with unresolved D. Trimming left V 0 bases short and J 2 bases short, with 14 bases between. Germline values: CDR1 LGHNA, CDR2 YSLEER. This CDR3 has 16 amino acids. This chain's CDR3 is CASSQDIGLVPYEQYF. The CDR3 bases are TGCGCCAGCAGCCAAGATATAGGGTTGGTCCCCTACGAGCAGTACTTC.

Many counts were recorded for this clonotype. The V gene is TRBV7-2, the J gene TRBJ2-4; TRBD2 matches 8 bases. V dropped 4 bases and J dropped 6; count of bases not matched to a gene: 5. CDR1 is SGHTA and CDR2 is FQGNSA in the germline V gene. CDR3 length equals 14 residues. DNA of the CDR3: TGTGCCAGCAGCTCGGGACTAGGGGGAAACATTCAGTACTTC. Translation: CASSSGLGGNIQYF.

This clonotype showed up many times. J is TRBJ2-3 and V is TRBV5-8, with TRBD1 identical over 10 bases. Per the germline V gene, CDR1 is SGHTS and CDR2 is YDEGEE. The CDR3 length is 15 residues. The J segment lost 0 bases and the V segment lost 9 bases, leaving 7 bases of the junction unmatched. In DNA form, the CDR3 reads TGTGCCACCGACAGGGGGCCAGGGAGCACAGATACGCAGTATTTT. It is translated as CATDRGPGSTDTQYF.

This clonotype was recorded many times. J is TRBJ2-1 and V is TRBV20-1; 7 positions agree with TRBD1. There are 13 residues in the CDR3. J gave up 8 bases and V 5 bases, and 9 bases lay outside the gene matches. Germline assignment: CDR1 DFQATT and CDR2 SNEGSKA (reference sequence). The CDR3 spells CSAAVQGSDEQFF. The CDR3 nucleotides are TGCAGTGCTGCGGTACAGGGGTCTGATGAGCAGTTCTTC.

This clonotype was recorded many times. This rearrangement joins TRBV12-3 or TRBV12-4 to TRBJ2-4; 8 positions match TRBD1. J gave up 1 base and V 1 base, and 0 bases lay outside the gene matches. The CDR3 has 15 amino acids. For the CDR3, the DNA is TGTGCCAGCAGTTTAGGACAGGGGGCCAAAAACATTCAGTACTTC. Protein sequence: CASSLGQGAKNIQYF.

This clonotype came up many times. The rearrangement joins TRBV28 to TRBJ1-2, with TRBD1 matching over 7 bases. Germline CDR1 is MDHEN and CDR2 is SYDVKM. Trimming took 7 bases from V and 3 from J; bases not matched to a gene: 11. This CDR3 comprises 15 residues. CDR3 sequence (DNA): TGTGCCAGCAAACCCCCTTCCGGGACAGACTATGGCTACACCTTC. Translating it yields CASKPPSGTDYGYTF.

The chain employs TRBV28 and TRBJ1-1, with a weak D call TRBD1 (6 bases). CDR1 is MDHEN, CDR2 SYDVKM, per germline. The germline V and J ends were trimmed by 2 bases and 7 bases, with 20 bases remaining between them. The CDR3 contains 16 residues. The CDR3 region has the DNA TGTGCCAGCAGTTTAACGGCAGGGGACATAAGGATTGAAGCTTTCTTT. The encoded protein is CASSLTAGDIRIEAFF.

This clonotype was seen repeatedly, ten times or more. J is TRBJ2-5 and V is TRBV7-3, with 9 bases fitting TRBD2. CDR3 length: 16 residues. Germline CDR1 is SGHTA and CDR2 is FQGTGA. The J segment lost 1 base and the V segment lost 1 base, leaving 4 bases of the junction unmatched. CDR3 sequence: CASSLMSGGPQETQYF. CDR3 DNA sequence: TGTGCCAGCAGCTTAATGAGCGGGGGGCCCCAAGAGACCCAGTACTTC.

This clonotype was seen repeatedly, ten times or more. This chain connects TRBV15 to TRBJ2-3; D may be TRBD2 (6 bases). There are 16 residues in the CDR3. V was shortened by 3 bases and J by 4 bases, with 17 bases between the two germline ends. Germline V gives CDR1 LNHNV, CDR2 YYDKDF (reference sequence). The CDR3 coding sequence is TGTGCCACCAGCAGTCCCGTTGGGGGGTACGCAGATACGCAGTATTTT. Encoded protein: CATSSPVGGYADTQYF.

This clonotype rates as medium-sized. The chain joins TRBV5-5 to TRBJ1-5; the D is unclear. Germline V gives CDR1 SGHKS, CDR2 YYEKEE (reference sequence). The CDR3 is 13 amino acids. V was pared by 1 base and J by 12 bases, with 14 bases between. CDR3 DNA: TGTGCCAGCAGCTTGCCTTCCGGCTCCCTCCAGCATTTT. This codes for CASSLPSGSLQHF. Together with reference TRBV5-5 and TRBJ1-5, the CDR3 gives the full variable domain: DAGVTQSPTHLIKTRGQQVTLRCSPISGHKSVSWYQQVLGQGPQFIFQYYEKEERGRGNFPDRFSARQFPNYSSELNVNALLLGDSALYLCASSLPSGSLQHFGDGTRLSIL.

At least ten counts were recorded for this clonotype. The V and J genes are TRBV20-1 and TRBJ1-2; possibly TRBD1 for D (5 bases). V was clipped by 7 bases and J by 6 bases, with 24 bases between them. The germline V gene encodes CDR1 DFQATT and CDR2 SNEGSKA (reference sequence). The CDR3 loop spans 15 amino acids. CDR3 in amino acids: CSVAPPGTPQNGYTF. CDR3 DNA sequence: TGCAGTGTCGCGCCCCCCGGGACCCCCCAAAATGGCTACACCTTC.

This clonotype was seen more than once but under ten times. A much bigger clone sits one base away, suggesting this may be a read error. This rearrangement joins TRBV2 to TRBJ1-4; no reliable D call. The CDR3 is 19 amino acids. Germline lookup yields CDR1 SNHLY and CDR2 FYNNEI. CDR3 loop: CTSSPTMGRRLATNEKLFF. The CDR3 region has the DNA TGTACCAGCAGCCCCACAATGGGTAGAAGACTTGCAACTAATGAAAAACTGTTTTTT.

This clonotype was observed at least ten times. V usage is TRBV3-1 and J usage is TRBJ2-6; no clear D. The CDR3 sequence is 17 residues long. V shed 4 bases and J shed 0 bases, with 13 bases lying between them. Germline V lookup: CDR1 LGHDT, CDR2 YNNKEL (reference sequence). The CDR3 region is CASSPLTLSSGANVLTF. In nucleotides, the CDR3 is TGTGCCAGCAGCCCACTAACCCTCAGCTCTGGGGCCAACGTCCTGACTTTC.

At least ten counts were recorded for this clonotype. The chain uses TRBV7-2 and TRBJ1-4, with D possibly TRBD1 on 5 matching bases. The germline V gene encodes CDR1 SGHTA and CDR2 FQGNSA. The CDR3 contains 15 residues. Trimming removed 5 bases at V and 2 bases at J, with 12 bases between. CDR3 amino acids: CASSAPGSTNEKLFF. The CDR3 region has the DNA TGTGCCAGCAGCGCCCCAGGGAGCACTAATGAAAAACTGTTTTTT.

This clonotype was observed many times. CDR3 sequence: CASSPERARGDYGYTF. CDR3 DNA: TGTGCCAGCAGCCCAGAGAGGGCGCGGGGCGACTATGGCTACACCTTC. The gene calls are TRBV3-1 and TRBJ1-2; D might be TRBD1 (5 bases). The V and J ends lost 4 bases and 3 bases respectively, with 18 bases between them. Germline V lookup: CDR1 LGHDT, CDR2 YNNKEL (reference sequence). The CDR3 is 16 amino acids.

This clonotype was detected ten times or more. The J gene is TRBJ1-5, the V gene TRBV6-1; D ambiguous. The CDR3 length is 11 residues. Germline-derived CDR1 and CDR2 are MNHNS and SASEGT. V was trimmed by 0 bases and J by 7 bases, leaving 1 base between them. The CDR3 DNA follows: TGTGCCAGCAGTGAAGCACAGCCCCAGCATTTT. Its protein is CASSEAQPQHF.

Many counts were recorded for this clonotype. The chain recombines TRBV9 with TRBJ2-5; no reliable D call. Germline loops: CDR1 SGDLS, CDR2 YYNGEE. The CDR3 totals 12 residues. Trimming took 3 bases from V and 3 from J, leaving 6 bases between them. The CDR3 loop reads CASSGPEETQYF. The CDR3 coding sequence is TGTGCCAGCAGCGGGCCGGAAGAGACCCAGTACTTC.